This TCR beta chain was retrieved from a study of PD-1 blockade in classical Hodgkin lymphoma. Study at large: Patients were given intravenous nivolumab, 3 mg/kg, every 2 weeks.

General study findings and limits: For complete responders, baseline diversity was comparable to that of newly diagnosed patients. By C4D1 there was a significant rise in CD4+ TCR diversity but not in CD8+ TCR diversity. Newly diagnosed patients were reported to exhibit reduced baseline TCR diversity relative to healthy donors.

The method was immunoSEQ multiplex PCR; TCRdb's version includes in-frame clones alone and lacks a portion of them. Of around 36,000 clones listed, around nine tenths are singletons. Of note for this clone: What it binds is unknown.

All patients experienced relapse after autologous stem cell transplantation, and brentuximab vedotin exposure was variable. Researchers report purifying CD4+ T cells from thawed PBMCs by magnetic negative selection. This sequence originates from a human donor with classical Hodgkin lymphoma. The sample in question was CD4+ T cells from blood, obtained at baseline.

The CDR3 region has the DNA TGTGCCACCAGCAGAGTTGGGCTTGGGGAGCAGTTCTTC. It specifies CATSRVGLGEQFF. The chain carries TRBV15 and TRBJ2-1; D is ambiguous. With 1 base removed from V and 10 bases from J, the gap between germline ends came to 11 bases. Looked up from germline, CDR1 is LNHNV and CDR2 is YYDKDF (reference sequence). The CDR3 totals 13 residues.